One and the same sample provided the 30 T cell receptor beta chains below, sequenced in a study of T cell changes during pregnancy in multiple sclerosis. Sequencing used immunoSEQ multiplex PCR; TCRdb keeps in-frame clones, though not all of them. The data hold 60,000 to 70,000 clones, with roughly 89% observed a single time. Sequencing used peripheral blood, obtained in the third trimester of pregnancy. The receptors stem from a female donor in good health, enrolled as a control in a pregnancy study.

In its sample, this clone was seen once. This chain links TRBV6-6 with TRBJ2-1; 7 positions match TRBD2. With 5 bases clipped from V and 0 bases from J, the junction kept 4 bases outside the gene matches. The CDR3 consists of 15 residues. Germline V gene data show CDR1 as MNHNY and CDR2 as SVGAGI (reference sequence). CDR3 residues: CASSAREFSYNEQFF. DNA for the CDR3: TGTGCCAGCAGTGCGCGGGAGTTCTCCTACAATGAGCAGTTCTTC.

The rearrangement links TRBV11-2 to TRBJ1-6; D gene unclear. V was clipped by 1 base and J by 10 bases, with 5 bases between them. CDR3 length equals 12 residues. CDR1 and CDR2 from the germline V gene are SGHAT and FQNNGV. CDR3 sequence: CASSLAFSPLHF. CDR3 DNA: TGTGCCAGCAGCTTAGCTTTCTCACCCCTCCACTTT.

The J gene is TRBJ2-3, the V gene TRBV7-9; D is possibly TRBD2 (6 bases). The CDR3 covers 16 residues. The V end was cut by 4 bases, the J end by 0 bases, with 14 bases between. Germline CDR1 SEHNR, CDR2 FQNEAQ (reference sequence). CDR3 residues: CASSSRHGTSTDTQYF. CDR3 nucleotide sequence: TGTGCCAGCAGCTCTCGCCACGGGACTAGCACAGATACGCAGTATTTT.

The chain joins TRBV7-3 to TRBJ1-1, with D uncertain. This CDR3 has 14 residues. V was cut by 2 bases and J by 1 base, with 8 bases left in between. CDR1 and CDR2 from the germline V gene are SGHTA and FQGTGA. The CDR3 nucleotides read TGTGCCAGCAGCTTAGACTATTCGAACACTGAAGCTTTCTTT. It specifies CASSLDYSNTEAFF.

The chain employs TRBV15 and TRBJ2-7, with a weak D call TRBD1 (6 bases). The germline V gene encodes CDR1 LNHNV and CDR2 YYDKDF (reference sequence). The CDR3 has 14 amino acids. The V end lost 3 bases, the J end lost 5 bases, and 14 bases lay between the germline ends. The CDR3 spells CATSSGDRQDEQYF. DNA of the CDR3: TGTGCCACCAGCAGTGGGGATCGACAGGACGAGCAGTACTTC.

This sequence joins TRBV7-2 and TRBJ2-2, with D perhaps TRBD2 (6 bases). CDR3 length equals 16 residues. V was cut by 5 bases and J by 7 bases, with 20 bases left in between. Germline V gene lookup returns CDR1 SGHTA and CDR2 FQGNSA. The CDR3 DNA reads as TGTGCCAGCAGCCAGCTGCGTTCGGGAGCCGGCGGGGAGCTGTTTTTT. It is translated as CASSQLRSGAGGELFF.

The chain recombines TRBV4-1 with TRBJ1-4; a weak D match, TRBD1 (5 bases). Trimming stripped 6 bases from V and 0 bases from J, with 11 bases between. The CDR3 runs 15 residues. Germline V gene sequence: CDR1 MGHRA, CDR2 YSYEKL. CDR3 amino acids: CASSMTVATNEKLFF. Written as DNA, the CDR3 is TGCGCCAGCAGTATGACAGTTGCAACTAATGAAAAACTGTTTTTT.

This clone was counted only a few times. The chain couples TRBV9 to TRBJ1-4; possibly TRBD1 for D (5 bases). The CDR3 has 15 residues. Germline V CDR1 and CDR2: SGDLS, YYNGEE. V lost 3 bases to trimming and J lost 10 bases, with 19 bases between them. The CDR3 DNA sequence: TGTGCCAGCAGCGACCAGGGAAGGGGCCTCGGAAAACTGTTTTTT. Translating gives CASSDQGRGLGKLFF.

The chain's CDR3 is CASSLGSFSAKNIQYF. DNA for the CDR3: TGTGCCAGCAGCCTTGGGAGTTTTTCAGCCAAAAACATTCAGTACTTC. J is TRBJ2-4 and V is TRBV7-3, with D tentatively TRBD2 (5 bases). The CDR3 totals 16 residues. Germline V gene data show CDR1 as SGHTA and CDR2 as FQGTGA. The V and J ends lost 5 bases and 0 bases respectively, with 14 bases between them.

This clone was observed a few times. V usage is TRBV6-1 and J usage is TRBJ1-5; D unresolved. There are 14 residues in the CDR3. V dropped 3 bases and J dropped 4 bases, with 10 bases sitting between them. CDR1 and CDR2 from the germline V gene are MNHNS and SASEGT. Written as DNA, the CDR3 is TGTGCCAGCAGTGACTCGGGAGGGAATCAGCCCCAGCATTTT. Amino acids: CASSDSGGNQPQHF.

The chain couples TRBV25-1 to TRBJ1-1; D is possibly TRBD1 (5 bases). This CDR3 region has 15 residues. Germline CDR1 reads MGHDK; CDR2 reads SYGVNS. Trimming stripped 5 bases from V and 4 bases from J, with 17 bases between. In DNA form, the CDR3 reads TGTGCCAGCAGTAACAGGCTGGCGGTCCCCACTGAAGCTTTCTTT. This sequence encodes CASSNRLAVPTEAFF.

This sequence joins TRBV7-8 and TRBJ2-1; D is perhaps TRBD2 (5 bases). Trimming removed 4 bases at V and 6 bases at J, with 10 bases between. CDR1 and CDR2 (germline): SGHVS, FQNEAQ. CDR3 length equals 13 residues. The CDR3 here is CASSSRTPNEQFF. Written as DNA, the CDR3 is TGTGCCAGCAGCTCCCGGACTCCCAATGAGCAGTTCTTC. The complete variable domain, with remaining parts taken from reference TRBV7-8 and TRBJ2-1, reads GAGVSQSPRYKVAKRGQDVALRCDPISGHVSLFWYQQALGQGPEFLTYFQNEAQLDKSGLPSDRFFAERPEGSVSTLKIQRTQQEDSAVYLCASSSRTPNEQFFGPGTRLTVL.

The rearrangement links TRBV28 to TRBJ2-1; 7 bases align to TRBD1. The germline V gene encodes CDR1 MDHEN and CDR2 SYDVKM. V gave up 4 bases and J gave up 0 bases; unmatched junction bases: 0. The CDR3 loop spans 14 amino acids. CDR3 DNA sequence: TGTGCCAGCAGTTACAGGGGCTCCTACAATGAGCAGTTCTTC. Translated, it gives CASSYRGSYNEQFF.

The V gene is TRBV6-1, the J gene TRBJ1-5; 8 bases map to TRBD1. Germline CDR1 and CDR2: MNHNS and SASEGT. The CDR3 is 17 residues long. The J segment lost 7 bases and the V segment lost 4 bases, leaving 15 bases of the junction unmatched. CDR3 amino acids: CASSATTGQGERQPQHF. Written as DNA, the CDR3 is TGTGCCAGCAGTGCGACAACAGGACAGGGAGAACGACAGCCCCAGCATTTT.

The genes are TRBV29-1 and TRBJ2-3, with no clear D. The germline V gene has CDR1 SQVTM and CDR2 ANQGSEA. The length of the CDR3 is 18 residues. Trimming stripped 3 bases from V and 1 base from J, with 23 bases between. The CDR3 region is CSVESERRSHRRTDTQYF. The CDR3 DNA sequence: TGCAGCGTTGAGTCCGAGCGCCGAAGCCACCGCCGCACAGATACGCAGTATTTT.

The chain has TRBV11-2 and TRBJ2-2; 10 bases line up with TRBD1. The junction had 2 bases not matched to a gene; V was cut back by 4 bases and J by 3 bases. The germline V gene has CDR1 SGHAT and CDR2 FQNNGV. CDR3 length: 15 amino acids. In DNA, the CDR3 is TGTGCCAGCAGCTCCGGGACAGGGGACACCGGGGAGCTGTTTTTT. Its protein is CASSSGTGDTGELFF.

The rearrangement links TRBV9 to TRBJ2-7; D possibly corresponds to TRBD2 (5 bases). This CDR3 spans 11 amino acids. Deletions cut 4 bases from V and 12 bases from J, with 14 bases between. Germline V gene data show CDR1 as SGDLS and CDR2 as YYNGEE. Written as DNA, the CDR3 is TGTGCCAGCAGCAACGGAGGTTGGCCGTACTTC. Translating it yields CASSNGGWPYF.

This chain links TRBV2 with TRBJ2-1, with 13 nucleotides matching TRBD2. Trimming took 6 bases from V and 7 from J; bases not matched to a gene: 9. The CDR3 runs to 16 residues. Per germline, CDR1 SNHLY and CDR2 FYNNEI. The CDR3 sequence is CASSPLGTSGTNEQFF. DNA of the CDR3: TGTGCCAGCAGCCCCTTAGGGACTAGCGGGACTAATGAGCAGTTCTTC.

This chain joins TRBV28 and TRBJ2-3, with TRBD2 matching 9 bases. CDR3 size: 18 residues. Germline CDR1 reads MDHEN; CDR2 reads SYDVKM. J was trimmed by 3 bases and V by 2 bases; bases with no gene match: 12. The CDR3 loop is CASSLGWVERGVTDTQYF. CDR3 nucleotide sequence: TGTGCCAGCAGTTTAGGTTGGGTGGAGCGGGGGGTAACAGATACGCAGTATTTT.

J is TRBJ2-2 and V is TRBV6-5; D uncertain. Trimming took off 5 bases at V and 9 bases at J, with 16 bases between the two ends. This CDR3 spans 14 amino acids. The germline V gene encodes CDR1 MNHEY and CDR2 SVGAGI. CDR3 sequence reads: CASSPTLSGRELFF. CDR3 bases: TGTGCCAGCAGTCCTACCCTTTCGGGTCGGGAGCTGTTTTTT.

This sequence joins TRBV18 and TRBJ1-2; D may be TRBD1 (6 bases). The CDR3 is 15 residues long. Per germline, CDR1 KGHSH and CDR2 LQKENI. V was pared by 3 bases and J by 8 bases, with 19 bases between. The CDR3 here is CASSPKAGADQGYTF. The DNA for the CDR3 is TGTGCCAGCTCACCCAAGGCGGGGGCGGATCAGGGCTACACCTTC. Full variable domain (rest looked up from reference TRBV18 and TRBJ1-2): NAGVMQNPRHLVRRRGQEARLRCSPMKGHSHVYWYRQLPEEGLKFMVYLQKENIIDESGMPKERFSAEFPKEGPSILRIQQVVRGDSAAYFCASSPKAGADQGYTFGSGTRLTVV.

The chain combines TRBV14 with TRBJ1-2, with a possible D match to TRBD1 (5 bases). The CDR3 is 14 residues long. The germline V and J ends were trimmed by 2 bases and 3 bases, with 10 bases remaining between them. Germline V CDR1 and CDR2: SGHDN, FVKESK. The CDR3 DNA sequence: TGTGCCAGCAGCCAATTGGTAGGGGACTATGGCTACACCTTC. Translation: CASSQLVGDYGYTF.

This rearrangement joins TRBV28 to TRBJ2-5; D is possibly TRBD1 (6 bases). V dropped 5 bases and J dropped 5 bases, with 15 bases sitting between them. The germline gives CDR1 MDHEN, CDR2 SYDVKM. The CDR3 extends over 14 amino acids. CDR3 protein: CASSPQGHYETQYF. The CDR3 nucleotides are TGTGCCAGCAGTCCACAGGGACATTATGAGACCCAGTACTTC.

This chain links TRBV10-1 with TRBJ1-1, with TRBD1 identical over 10 bases. The CDR3 is made up of 17 amino acids. Germline lookup yields CDR1 WNHNN and CDR2 SYGVQD (reference sequence). With V trimmed by 4 bases and J by 0 bases, 8 bases remained unmatched. The CDR3 DNA follows: TGCGCCAGCAGTGCCTATGGACAGGGGGGCATGAACACTGAAGCTTTCTTT. It encodes CASSAYGQGGMNTEAFF.

The chain is built from TRBV6-5 and TRBJ1-5; possible D gene TRBD1, 5 bases. The germline gives CDR1 MNHEY, CDR2 SVGAGI. V lost 6 bases, J lost 5 bases, and 11 bases lay in between. This CDR3 has 13 residues. In DNA, the CDR3 is TGTGCCAGCAGACCAACAGGAGATCAGCCCCAGCATTTT. Its protein product is CASRPTGDQPQHF.

This clone was seen just once. The chain is built from TRBV7-9 and TRBJ2-7; the match to TRBD2 covers 8 bases. V lost 2 bases to trimming and J lost 2 bases; unmatched junction nucleotides: 11. The germline CDR1 and CDR2 sequences are SEHNR and FQNEAQ (reference sequence). The CDR3 contains 17 residues. CDR3 DNA sequence: TGTGCCAGCAGCTTAATTACTAGCGGAAATTTAGCCTACGAGCAGTACTTC. Protein sequence: CASSLITSGNLAYEQYF. Based on the CDR3 plus reference TRBV7-9 and TRBJ2-7, the full variable domain is DTGVSQNPRHKITKRGQNVTFRCDPISEHNRLYWYRQTLGQGPEFLTYFQNEAQLEKSRLLSDRFSAERPKGSFSTLEIQRTEQGDSAMYLCASSLITSGNLAYEQYFGPGTRLTVT.

V is TRBV19 and J is TRBJ1-2; D unclear. The CDR3 runs 13 residues. Germline CDR1 is LNHDA and CDR2 is SQIVND (reference sequence). V lost 5 bases to trimming and J lost 4 bases, with 11 bases between them. The CDR3 sequence is CASSPQATYGYTF. CDR3 DNA sequence: TGTGCCAGTAGTCCGCAGGCAACCTATGGCTACACCTTC.

The chain recombines TRBV13 with TRBJ2-7, with 14 bases aligning to TRBD2. Germline loops: CDR1 PRHDT, CDR2 FYEKMQ (reference sequence). The CDR3 totals 20 residues. J was trimmed by 0 bases and V by 4 bases; bases with no gene match: 14. The CDR3 nucleotides are TGTGCCAGCAGCTCCCGATTAGGACTAGCGGGAGGCCCAAGCTCCTACGAGCAGTACTTC. The encoded protein is CASSSRLGLAGGPSSYEQYF.

V is TRBV11-3 and J is TRBJ2-5; D not resolved. Germline V gene data show CDR1 as SGHNT and CDR2 as YENEEA. Trimming stripped 1 base from V and 0 bases from J, with 6 bases between. The CDR3 runs 14 residues. The CDR3 sequence: CASSLGANQETQYF. The CDR3 DNA reads TGTGCCAGCAGCTTAGGAGCGAACCAAGAGACCCAGTACTTC. Using reference TRBV11-3 and TRBJ2-5 for the parts outside the CDR3, the full variable domain is EAGVVQSPRYKIIEKKQPVAFWCNPISGHNTLYWYLQNLGQGPELLIRYENEEAVDDSQLPKDRFSAERLKGVDSTLKIQPAELGDSAVYLCASSLGANQETQYFGPGTRLLVL.

This chain links TRBV5-1 with TRBJ1-6, with D perhaps TRBD1 (6 bases). This CDR3 contains 12 residues. Germline CDR1 is SGHRS and CDR2 is YFSETQ. Trimming left V 4 bases short and J 12 bases short, with 11 bases between. DNA of the CDR3: TGCGCCAGCAGCCTCCAACAGGGACCCCTCCACTTT. Its protein product is CASSLQQGPLHF.